Each of the 18 T cell receptor beta chains below was sequenced from the same sample in a study of response to subunit inactivated influenza vaccine. TCRdb used MiXCR to reprocess the RT-PCR reads, holding one entry per CDR3 protein. The sample consists of hundreds of thousands of distinct CDR3 sequences, approximately 14% of them appearing once. Sequences were derived from PBMCs from blood, sampled roughly 12 days after vaccination. These receptors all come from a middle-aged man who received an inactivated influenza vaccine.

This clonotype showed up just a few times. The chain combines TRBV7-2 with TRBJ2-7; 8 nucleotides align to TRBD1. The junction had 6 bases not matched to a gene; V was cut back by 5 bases and J by 3 bases. This CDR3 contains 14 residues. The germline V gene encodes CDR1 SGHTA and CDR2 FQGNSA. CDR3: CASSRTGKDYEQYF. The DNA of the CDR3 is TGTGCCAGCAGCCGGACAGGGAAGGACTACGAGCAGTACTTC.

This clonotype was counted only a few times. CDR3 in amino acids: CASSFKGGGTEAFF. CDR3 bases: TGTGCCAGCAGTTTTAAGGGCGGTGGCACTGAAGCTTTCTTT. J is TRBJ1-1 and V is TRBV12-3 or TRBV12-4, with no clear D. V shed 3 bases and J shed 4 bases, with 12 bases lying between them. The CDR3 is 14 residues long.

This clonotype has more than one count but fewer than ten. The chain has TRBV7-9 and TRBJ2-1, with 11 bases aligning to TRBD2. The CDR3 spans 13 residues. Trimming cost V 5 bases and J 15 bases; bases outside gene matches: 9. CDR1 is SEHNR, CDR2 FQNEAQ, per germline (reference sequence). This CDR3 reads CASSQLTSGSMFF. The CDR3 nucleotides are TGTGCCAGCAGCCAACTAACTAGCGGGAGCATGTTCTTC. Full variable domain (outside the CDR3, taken from reference TRBV7-9 and TRBJ2-1): DTGVSQNPRHKITKRGQNVTFRCDPISEHNRLYWYRQTLGQGPEFLTYFQNEAQLEKSRLLSDRFSAERPKGSFSTLEIQRTEQGDSAMYLCASSQLTSGSMFFGPGTRLTVL.

This clonotype has a handful of counts. The chain uses TRBV5-1 and TRBJ2-5; D possibly matches TRBD1 or TRBD2 (6 bases each). The ends were cut back, 5 bases at V and 0 bases at J, with 11 bases in the middle. The CDR3 has 14 amino acids. Germline-derived CDR1 and CDR2 are SGHRS and YFSETQ. The CDR3 loop is CASSGGTNQETQYF. The CDR3, as DNA: TGCGCCAGCAGTGGCGGGACAAACCAAGAGACCCAGTACTTC.

The V gene is TRBV20-1, the J gene TRBJ2-2; D perhaps matches TRBD2 (6 bases). The germline V gene has CDR1 DFQATT and CDR2 SNEGSKA (reference sequence). The CDR3 consists of 14 residues. Deletions cut 1 base from V and 1 base from J, with 7 bases between. This CDR3 is CSARVSGNTGELFF. The CDR3 DNA sequence: TGCAGTGCTAGAGTTAGCGGGAACACCGGGGAGCTGTTTTTT.

This clonotype was seen a few times. The V call is TRBV12-3 or TRBV12-4, the J call TRBJ2-2; D unresolved. The CDR3 sequence is 12 residues long. V shed 6 bases and J shed 7 bases, with 9 bases lying between them. The CDR3 is CASSPTIGELFF. The CDR3 DNA follows: TGTGCCAGCAGCCCTACCATCGGGGAGCTGTTTTTT.

The rearrangement links TRBV2 to TRBJ2-3, with 10 bases fitting TRBD2. This CDR3 has 18 amino acids. With 3 bases clipped from V and 2 bases from J, the junction kept 11 bases outside the gene matches. Germline V gene lookup returns CDR1 SNHLY and CDR2 FYNNEI. CDR3 sequence reads: CASSEEASGGSPTDTQYF. The DNA of the CDR3 is TGTGCCAGCAGTGAGGAGGCTAGCGGGGGCTCCCCCACAGATACGCAGTATTTT.

This clonotype appeared many times. The V gene is TRBV12-3 or TRBV12-4, the J gene TRBJ2-1; a weak D match, TRBD1 (6 bases). The CDR3 consists of 15 residues. Trimming took 5 bases from V and 6 from J, leaving 17 bases between them. This CDR3 reads CASSHPRQVGNEQFF. The CDR3 DNA is TGTGCCAGCAGTCACCCCCGACAGGTGGGCAATGAGCAGTTCTTC.

The chain carries TRBV6-1 and TRBJ2-7, with a weak D call TRBD2 (5 bases). V was cut by 5 bases and J by 1 base, with 12 bases left in between. Germline loops: CDR1 MNHNS, CDR2 SASEGT. The CDR3 spans 14 residues. CDR3 coding DNA: TGTGCCAGCAGTCAATCTCTAGCTTCCTACGAGCAGTACTTC. Residues: CASSQSLASYEQYF.

The rearrangement joins TRBV9 to TRBJ2-2; D uncertain. With 1 base removed from V and 7 bases from J, the gap between germline ends came to 5 bases. The CDR3 sequence is 12 residues long. Looked up from germline, CDR1 is SGDLS and CDR2 is YYNGEE. The CDR3 nucleotides are TGTGCCAGCAGCGTATTGGGCGGGGAGCTGTTTTTT. Its protein product is CASSVLGGELFF.

This clonotype was picked up a small number of times. The chain is built from TRBV20-1 and TRBJ2-1, with TRBD2 matching over 7 bases. The CDR3 is made up of 12 amino acids. V shed 6 bases and J 11 bases; nucleotides not matched to a gene: 10. Per the germline V gene, CDR1 is DFQATT and CDR2 is SNEGSKA (reference sequence). CDR3: CSAPTSGEQQFF. CDR3 nucleotides: TGCAGTGCCCCTACGAGCGGGGAGCAGCAGTTCTTC.

This clonotype occurred many times. The rearrangement uses TRBV15 and TRBJ2-2; no clear D. The CDR3 totals 14 residues. Germline V CDR1 and CDR2: LNHNV, YYDKDF (reference sequence). V shed 0 bases and J shed 4 bases, with 6 bases lying between them. The CDR3 reads CATSRDLSTGELFF. Here the CDR3 DNA reads TGTGCCACCAGCAGAGACTTGAGCACCGGGGAGCTGTTTTTT.

In its sample, this clonotype was seen a few times. V and J are TRBV5-1 and TRBJ1-1; D is ambiguous. V lost 2 bases to trimming and J lost 0 bases, with 11 bases between them. From germline, CDR1 is SGHRS and CDR2 YFSETQ. The CDR3 runs 15 residues. The CDR3 DNA reads TGCGCCAGCAGCTTTCAAAACTCCATGAACACTGAAGCTTTCTTT. Amino acids: CASSFQNSMNTEAFF.

This clonotype was seen repeatedly, ten times or more. V usage is TRBV7-9 and J usage is TRBJ2-7; 8 bases align to TRBD1. Germline lookup yields CDR1 SEHNR and CDR2 FQNEAQ (reference sequence). CDR3 length: 15 amino acids. Unmatched junction bases numbered 8, after V lost 2 bases and J lost 5 bases. CDR3 nucleotide sequence: TGTGCCAGCAGCTTACCATGGGACAGGAAGAACGAGCAGTACTTC. It is translated as CASSLPWDRKNEQYF.

V and J are TRBV7-6 and TRBJ2-1; a possible D gene is TRBD1 (6 bases). From germline, CDR1 is SGHVS and CDR2 FNYEAQ. This CDR3 has 16 residues. The ends were cut back, 0 bases at V and 3 bases at J, with 12 bases in the middle. In DNA, the CDR3 is TGTGCCAGCAGCTTAGCTACAGGGATTATCTACAATGAGCAGTTCTTC. Translated, it gives CASSLATGIIYNEQFF.

This clonotype came up many times. The chain uses TRBV7-2 and TRBJ2-5, with D hard to call. Trimming shortened V by 5 bases and J by 1 base, and 14 bases separated the two germline ends. This CDR3 comprises 15 residues. Per the germline V gene, CDR1 is SGHTA and CDR2 is FQGNSA. The CDR3 DNA is TGTGCCAGCAGCCCGACTGGCCGGCCCCAAGAGACCCAGTACTTC. Amino acids: CASSPTGRPQETQYF. The full variable domain, rest sourced from reference TRBV7-2 and TRBJ2-5, is GAGVSQSPSNKVTEKGKDVELRCDPISGHTALYWYRQSLGQGLEFLIYFQGNSAPDKSGLPSDRFSAERTGGSVSTLTIQRTQQEDSAVYLCASSPTGRPQETQYFGPGTRLLVL.

The chain has TRBV7-2 and TRBJ2-7; a possible D gene is TRBD1 (5 bases). CDR1 SGHTA and CDR2 FQGNSA come from the germline V gene. The CDR3 is made up of 14 amino acids. Trimming shortened V by 2 bases and J by 4 bases, and 12 bases separated the two germline ends. CDR3: CASSLWLRAYEQYF. DNA for the CDR3: TGTGCCAGCAGCTTATGGCTCAGGGCGTACGAGCAGTACTTC.

This clonotype occurred many times. The V gene is TRBV12-3 or TRBV12-4, the J gene TRBJ1-1; 8 nucleotides align to TRBD1. There are 15 residues in the CDR3. V lost 3 bases, J lost 10 bases, and 13 bases stayed unmatched. As DNA, the CDR3 is TGTGCCAGCAGTTTTTCGCACAGGGGGGTAAAAGGAGCTTTCTTT. This encodes CASSFSHRGVKGAFF.